The table lists the clone carrying this TCR beta chain with a few counts. This CDR3 spans 17 amino acids. V was pared by 1 base and J by 0 bases, with 14 bases between. From germline, CDR1 is SGHTA and CDR2 FQGNSA. This record belongs to a study of blood T cells in healthy people across ages. Next came a second PCR, run for about 7 to 11 cycles, which used a sample-barcoded 5' primer along with a J-beta primer mix. Sequencing yielded, for each sample, at least 3 million paired-end reads carrying CDR3. Each CDR3 protein is one row after TCRdb ran MiXCR on the 5' RACE reads. This sample has fewer than 600,000 distinct CDR3 sequences, with roughly a quarter found just once. These sequences were also reported in another study, on T cells of mothers and their children. This second study says: The study found slightly higher but non-significant overlap in related versus unrelated mother-child pairs.

Source material: blood. The source of this sequence is a boy between 2 and 10 years old in good health. The chain recombines TRBV7-2 with TRBJ2-3; D not resolved. CDR3 sequence reads: CASSLVVWKMSTDTQYF. CDR3 bases: TGTGCCAGCAGCTTAGTCGTCTGGAAGATGAGCACAGATACGCAGTATTTT.